These 13 T cell receptor beta chains share one sample of origin, sequenced in a study of blood T cell repertoires in COVID-19. The protocol was immunoSEQ multiplex PCR, while the TCRdb copy is restricted to in-frame clones and leaves out a portion. Counted here are 200,000 to 250,000 clones, 84% occurring once; the ten biggest clones make up about 6.6%. The sequenced sample was PBMCs or T cells enriched from blood (not recorded which). These receptors came from a woman aged 40 to 50 who had recovered from COVID-19.

This clone was found once. The chain links TRBV2 to TRBJ2-1, with 11 bases lining up with TRBD2. The CDR3 length is 11 residues. CDR1 SNHLY and CDR2 FYNNEI come from the germline V gene. The J segment lost 13 bases and the V segment lost 7 bases, leaving 3 bases of the junction unmatched. CDR3 DNA: TGTGCCAGCATTAGCGGGAGGGGACAGTTCTTC. Translating gives CASISGRGQFF.

The chain employs TRBV3-1 (or the pseudogene TRBV3-2) and TRBJ2-1; 9 positions match TRBD2. The CDR3 totals 16 residues. V lost 3 bases and J lost 2; bases outside the gene matches: 5. Germline CDR1 and CDR2: LGHDT and YNNKEL (reference sequence). CDR3 protein: CASSHPASGAYNEQFF. The CDR3 DNA reads as TGTGCCAGCAGCCACCCCGCTAGCGGGGCCTACAATGAGCAGTTCTTC.

The chain combines TRBV7-6 with TRBJ2-7; D possibly corresponds to TRBD2 (6 bases). CDR1 and CDR2 (germline): SGHVS, FNYEAQ. The CDR3 runs 15 residues. Trimming left V 4 bases short and J 4 bases short, with 17 bases between. This CDR3 is CASSSKTRIRYEQYV. The CDR3 DNA is TGTGCCAGCAGCTCCAAGACTAGAATCAGGTACGAGCAGTACGTC.

This chain uses TRBV7-9 with TRBJ2-2; 13 positions agree with TRBD2. Per germline, CDR1 SEHNR and CDR2 FQNEAQ (reference sequence). This CDR3 is 17 amino acids long. V trimming: 8 bases; J trimming: 7 bases; junction bases outside the gene matches: 13. The CDR3 spells CASRKPGLAGRGGELFF. In DNA, the CDR3 is TGTGCCAGCCGAAAACCGGGACTAGCGGGACGGGGCGGGGAGCTGTTTTTT.

Only a few counts were recorded for this clone. The V gene is TRBV9, the J gene TRBJ1-6; the D is unclear. Trimming took 3 bases from V and 0 from J, leaving 10 bases between them. There are 16 residues in the CDR3. Per the germline V gene, CDR1 is SGDLS and CDR2 is YYNGEE. CDR3 nucleotides: TGTGCCAGCAGCGAGCGGGTTAGCTCCTATAATTCACCCCTCCACTTT. This gives the protein CASSERVSSYNSPLHF.

The chain is built from TRBV27 and TRBJ2-5, with D possibly matching TRBD2 (6 bases). In germline, CDR1 is MNHEY, CDR2 SMNVEV (reference sequence). There are 15 residues in the CDR3. With 8 bases removed from V and 0 bases from J, the gap between germline ends came to 16 bases. The CDR3 region is CASRGSGTYQETQYF. The CDR3 DNA sequence: TGTGCCAGCCGGGGTAGCGGTACATACCAAGAGACCCAGTACTTC.

This rearrangement joins TRBV24-1 to TRBJ2-1; TRBD2 matches at 7 bases. Germline V gene lookup returns CDR1 KGHDR and CDR2 SFDVKD. There are 14 residues in the CDR3. Trimming at V came to 5 bases and at J to 8 bases, leaving 8 bases not matched to a gene. The DNA for the CDR3 is TGTGCCACCAGTGGGCCGGGGAGGGTAGATGAGCAGTTCTTC. This gives the protein CATSGPGRVDEQFF.

The chain combines TRBV30 with TRBJ2-1, with 7 positions matching TRBD1. The CDR3 is 16 residues long. V shed 4 bases and J 5 bases; nucleotides not matched to a gene: 14. Germline CDR1 is GTSNPN and CDR2 is SVGIG (reference sequence). The chain's CDR3 is CAWTRTGTVPHNEQFF. The CDR3 DNA sequence: TGTGCCTGGACGCGGACAGGTACTGTACCTCACAATGAGCAGTTCTTC. The whole variable domain, remainder taken from reference TRBV30 and TRBJ2-1, is SQTIHQWPATLVQPVGSPLSLECTVEGTSNPNLYWYRQAAGRGLQLLFYSVGIGQISSEVPQNLSASRPQDRQFILSSKKLLLSDSGFYLCAWTRTGTVPHNEQFFGPGTRLTVL.

The CDR3: CAWSEREWETQYF. DNA of the CDR3: TGTGCCTGGAGTGAGCGGGAGTGGGAGACCCAGTACTTC. The rearrangement links TRBV30 to TRBJ2-5, with TRBD2 identical over 8 bases. The CDR3 covers 13 residues. Germline V gives CDR1 GTSNPN, CDR2 SVGIG (reference sequence). J gave up 5 bases and V 1 base, and 3 bases lay outside the gene matches.

This clone was detected ten times or more. J is TRBJ2-5 and V is TRBV6-1, with D hard to call. The V end lost 2 bases, the J end lost 1 base, and 11 bases lay between the germline ends. Germline V gene lookup returns CDR1 MNHNS and CDR2 SASEGT. The CDR3 extends over 15 amino acids. The CDR3 loop is CASSEMAAAQETQYF. For the CDR3, the DNA is TGTGCCAGCAGTGAAATGGCGGCAGCCCAAGAGACCCAGTACTTC.

In this sample, this clone turned up once. Other DNA sequences in this sample translate to the same CDR3. J is TRBJ1-2 and V is TRBV12-3 or TRBV12-4; D ambiguous. V lost 3 bases to trimming and J lost 4 bases, with 6 bases between them. The CDR3 covers 12 residues. The DNA for the CDR3 is TGTGCCAGCAGTTTGGGCCTCTATGGCTACACCTTC. It is translated as CASSLGLYGYTF.

This clone appeared a single time. The chain couples TRBV2 to TRBJ2-2, with 7 bases fitting TRBD2. This CDR3 spans 13 amino acids. Germline-derived CDR1 and CDR2 are SNHLY and FYNNEI. V lost 7 bases to trimming and J lost 6 bases; unmatched junction nucleotides: 5. CDR3 coding DNA: TGTGCCAGCACGGGGACTACCCCCGGGGAGCTGTTTTTT. This encodes CASTGTTPGELFF.

The gene calls are TRBV6-2 or TRBV6-3 and TRBJ1-4; 7 positions match TRBD1. CDR1 and CDR2 from the germline V gene are MNHEY and SVGEGT. The CDR3 totals 14 residues. Trimming took 5 bases from V and 8 from J; bases not matched to a gene: 8. This CDR3 is CASSHRQGSEKLFF. The CDR3 region has the DNA TGTGCCAGCAGTCACCGACAGGGCAGCGAAAAACTGTTTTTT.